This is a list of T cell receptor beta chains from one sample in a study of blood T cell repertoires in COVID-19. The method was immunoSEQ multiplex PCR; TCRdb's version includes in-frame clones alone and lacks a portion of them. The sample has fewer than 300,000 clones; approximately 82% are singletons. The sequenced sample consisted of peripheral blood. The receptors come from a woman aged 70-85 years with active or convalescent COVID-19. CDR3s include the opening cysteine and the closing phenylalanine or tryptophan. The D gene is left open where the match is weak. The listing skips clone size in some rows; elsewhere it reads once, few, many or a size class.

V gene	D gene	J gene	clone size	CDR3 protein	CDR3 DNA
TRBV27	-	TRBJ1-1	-	CASSLFAWTEAFF	TGTGCCAGCAGTTTGTTTGCGTGGACTGAAGCTTTCTTT
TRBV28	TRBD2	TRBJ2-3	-	CATGGAGGGRDTQYF	TGTGCCACCGGTGGGGCGGGAGGAGGGAGAGATACGCAGTATTTT
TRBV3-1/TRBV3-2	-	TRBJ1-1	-	CASSQSRDFFTEAFF	TGTGCCAGCAGCCAGTCGCGGGACTTCTTCACTGAAGCTTTCTTT
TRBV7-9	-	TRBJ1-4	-	CASSPKQENEKLFF	TGTGCCAGCAGCCCAAAACAGGAGAATGAAAAACTGTTTTTT
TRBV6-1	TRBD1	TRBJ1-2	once	CASSEAGQGTLYGYTF	TGTGCCAGCAGTGAAGCGGGACAGGGTACCCTTTATGGCTACACCTTC
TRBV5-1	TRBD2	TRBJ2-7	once	CASSLAGGLAGVLYEQYF	TGCGCCAGCAGCCTCGCCGGTGGCCTAGCGGGAGTATTGTACGAGCAGTACTTC
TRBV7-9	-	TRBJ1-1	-	CASSSMRTEAFF	TGTGCCAGCAGCTCGATGAGGACTGAAGCTTTCTTT
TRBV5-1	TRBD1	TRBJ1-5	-	CASSWGTGGNQPQHF	TGCGCCAGCAGCTGGGGGACAGGGGGCAATCAGCCCCAGCATTTT
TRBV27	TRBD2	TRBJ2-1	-	CASSLAVMAGGPNEQFF	TGTGCCAGCAGTTTAGCGGTGATGGCGGGAGGGCCAAATGAGCAGTTCTTC
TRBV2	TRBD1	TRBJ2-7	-	CASRGPGTGMGEQYF	TGTGCCAGCAGGGGGCCCGGGACAGGGATGGGCGAGCAGTACTTC
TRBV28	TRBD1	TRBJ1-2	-	CASSSHDRGRDGYTF	TGTGCCAGCAGTTCCCACGACAGGGGGCGCGATGGCTACACCTTC
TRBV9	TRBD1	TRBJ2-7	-	CASSVRDRGEQYF	TGTGCCAGCAGCGTACGAGACAGGGGTGAGCAGTACTTC
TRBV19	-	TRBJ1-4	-	CASSSSLEGEKLFF	TGTGCCAGTAGTAGCTCGCTGGAGGGGGAAAAACTGTTTTTT
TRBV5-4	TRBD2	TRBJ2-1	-	CASSPPSGGVNEQFF	TGTGCCAGCAGCCCACCGTCGGGAGGGGTCAATGAGCAGTTCTTC
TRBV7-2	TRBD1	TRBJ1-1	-	CASSRTGGTEAFF	TGTGCCAGCAGCAGAACAGGGGGGACTGAAGCTTTCTTT
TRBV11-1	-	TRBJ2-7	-	CASSLGLGTPDYEQYF	TGTGCCAGCAGCTTAGGGCTCGGGACTCCGGACTACGAGCAGTACTTC
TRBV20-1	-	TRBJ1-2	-	CSASGRGGYYGYTF	TGCAGTGCTAGTGGGCGGGGGGGCTACTATGGCTACACCTTC
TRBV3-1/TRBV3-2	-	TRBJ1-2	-	CASSQVYREYGYTF	TGTGCCAGCAGCCAAGTTTACAGGGAGTATGGCTACACCTTC
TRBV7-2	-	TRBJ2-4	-	CASSPPIGHLRDIQYF	TGTGCCAGCAGCCCCCCTATAGGACACCTAAGGGACATTCAGTACTTC
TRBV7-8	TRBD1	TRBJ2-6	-	CASLRDRGSSGANVLTF	TGTGCCAGCCTTCGGGACAGAGGCTCGTCTGGGGCCAACGTCCTGACTTTC
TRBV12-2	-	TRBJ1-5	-	CASRLAWDTRNQPQHF	TGTGCAAGTCGCTTAGCTTGGGACACTCGGAATCAGCCCCAGCATTTT
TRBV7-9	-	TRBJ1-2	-	CASSFSNVREGYTF	TGTGCCAGCAGCTTCAGTAACGTCAGGGAAGGCTACACCTTC
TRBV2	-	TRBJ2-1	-	CASSPSLQGIGRNEQFF	TGTGCCAGCAGTCCCTCCCTTCAGGGCATAGGGCGCAATGAGCAGTTCTTC
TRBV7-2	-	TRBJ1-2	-	CASSQTGGGNYGYTF	TGTGCCAGCAGCCAAACGGGTGGGGGGAACTATGGCTACACCTTC
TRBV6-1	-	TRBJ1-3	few	CASSDGGPGNTIYF	TGTGCCAGCAGTGACGGGGGTCCTGGAAACACCATATATTTT
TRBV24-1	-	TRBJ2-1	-	CATSDSGKGTPSYNEQFF	TGTGCCACCAGTGATAGTGGTAAAGGGACACCCTCCTACAATGAGCAGTTCTTC
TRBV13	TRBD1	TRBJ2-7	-	CASSLNVVRTGGSEQHF	TGTGCCAGCAGCTTAAACGTGGTGAGGACAGGGGGTAGCGAGCAGCACTTC